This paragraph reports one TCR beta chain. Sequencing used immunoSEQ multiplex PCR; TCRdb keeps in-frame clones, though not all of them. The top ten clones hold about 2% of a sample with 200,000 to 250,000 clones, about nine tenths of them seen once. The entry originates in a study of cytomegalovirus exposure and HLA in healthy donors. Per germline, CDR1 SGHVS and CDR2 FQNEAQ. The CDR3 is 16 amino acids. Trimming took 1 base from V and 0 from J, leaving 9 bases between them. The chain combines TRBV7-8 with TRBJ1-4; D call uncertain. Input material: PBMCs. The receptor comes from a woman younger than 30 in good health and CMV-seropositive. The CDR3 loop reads CASSLDRFATNEKLFF. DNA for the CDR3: TGTGCCAGCAGCTTAGACAGATTCGCAACTAATGAAAAACTGTTTTTT.